This T cell receptor beta chain was sequenced for a study of T cells in Graves' hyperthyroidism and ophthalmopathy. TCR beta CDR3 regions were amplified from RNA transcripts. Using the HTBI primer set, a first-round RT-PCR was run on the TCR CDR3. TCRdb redid the calling of the multiplex PCR reads with MiXCR, one entry per CDR3 protein. The sample holds a few hundred thousand distinct CDR3 sequences, about 14% seen once. V was pared by 7 bases and J by 3 bases, with 10 bases between. Germline loops: CDR1 MNHEY, CDR2 SVGEGT. This CDR3 region has 13 residues. Investigators excluded patients with uncontrolled infection, other autoimmune disease, pregnancy or lactation.

The sequence came from a woman in her twenties or thirties with Graves' hyperthyroidism that later progressed to Graves' ophthalmopathy. The sample was blood. This chain links TRBV6-2 or TRBV6-3 with TRBJ2-1; D gene ambiguous. The CDR3 bases are TGTGCCAGCAAGATGGGAAACTACAATGAGCAGTTCTTC. It codes for CASKMGNYNEQFF.